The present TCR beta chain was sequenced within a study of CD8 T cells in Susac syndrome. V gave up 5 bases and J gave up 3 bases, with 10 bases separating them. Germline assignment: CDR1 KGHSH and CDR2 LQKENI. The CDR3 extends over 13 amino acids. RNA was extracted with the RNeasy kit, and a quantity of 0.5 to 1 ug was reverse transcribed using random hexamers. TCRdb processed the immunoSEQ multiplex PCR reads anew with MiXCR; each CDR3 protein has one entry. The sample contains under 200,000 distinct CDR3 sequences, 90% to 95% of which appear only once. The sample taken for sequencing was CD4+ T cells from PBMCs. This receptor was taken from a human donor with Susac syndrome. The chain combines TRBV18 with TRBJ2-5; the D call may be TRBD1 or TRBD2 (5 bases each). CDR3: CASSSGPKETQYF. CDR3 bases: TGTGCCAGCTCATCGGGACCGAAAGAGACCCAGTACTTC. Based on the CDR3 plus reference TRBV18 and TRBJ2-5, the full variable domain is NAGVMQNPRHLVRRRGQEARLRCSPMKGHSHVYWYRQLPEEGLKFMVYLQKENIIDESGMPKERFSAEFPKEGPSILRIQQVVRGDSAAYFCASSSGPKETQYFGPGTRLLVL.